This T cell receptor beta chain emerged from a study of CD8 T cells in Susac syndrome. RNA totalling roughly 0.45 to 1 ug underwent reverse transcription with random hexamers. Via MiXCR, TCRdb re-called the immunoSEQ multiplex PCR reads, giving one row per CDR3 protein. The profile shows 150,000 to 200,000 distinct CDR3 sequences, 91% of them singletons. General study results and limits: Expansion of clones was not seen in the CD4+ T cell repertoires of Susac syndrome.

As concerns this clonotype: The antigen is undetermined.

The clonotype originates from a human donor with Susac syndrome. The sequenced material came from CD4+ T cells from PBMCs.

The CDR3 loop reads CASRWGENTGELFF. The CDR3 DNA is TGTGCCAGCAGGTGGGGGGAAAACACCGGGGAGCTGTTTTTT. The chain has TRBV2 and TRBJ2-2, with D maybe TRBD2 (6 bases). Germline loops: CDR1 SNHLY, CDR2 FYNNEI. V was shortened by 6 bases and J by 2 bases, with 10 bases between the two germline ends. The CDR3 contains 14 residues.